The 24 T cell receptor beta chains listed next were all sequenced from one sample in a study of T-cell reconstitution after alpha-beta-depleted transplantation in children. Unique molecular identifiers featured in how the TCRbeta library was prepared. From the PCR reads, TCRdb called clonotypes with MiXCR, one entry per CDR3 protein. The table has around 960,000 distinct CDR3 sequences, about 29% seen once. The starting material was PBMCs, mostly from graft donor cells, obtained 360 days after TCRalphabeta/CD19-depleted stem cell transplant. These receptor sequences come from a boy less than two years old who had a stem cell transplant for SCID, so the T cells may come from the graft donor.

The rearrangement uses TRBV3-1 and TRBJ2-1; D gene ambiguous. The V gene's germline CDR1 is LGHDT and CDR2 YNNKEL (reference sequence). V lost 4 bases to trimming and J lost 0 bases, with 13 bases between them. This CDR3 spans 16 amino acids. The CDR3: CASSRVGVFSYNEQFF. CDR3 nucleotides: TGTGCCAGCAGCCGGGTTGGGGTGTTCTCCTACAATGAGCAGTTCTTC.

V and J are TRBV29-1 and TRBJ1-2; D is unclear. Germline V gene data show CDR1 as SQVTM and CDR2 as ANQGSEA. The CDR3 runs to 12 residues. The V end was cut by 7 bases, the J end by 6 bases, with 15 bases between. DNA for the CDR3: TGCAGCGGATGGACCCCTGGGGATGGCTACACCTTC. Translated, it gives CSGWTPGDGYTF.

Only a few counts were recorded for this clonotype. The genes are TRBV7-2 and TRBJ2-5, with a weak D call TRBD2 (5 bases). Between the trimmed V and J ends, which lost 2 bases and 5 bases, there was a span of 12 bases. There are 14 residues in the CDR3. Germline CDR1 reads SGHTA; CDR2 reads FQGNSA. The CDR3 nucleotides read TGTGCCAGCAGCTTAACGGCCGGGGTGGAGACCCAGTACTTC. Translating gives CASSLTAGVETQYF.

CDR3 nucleotide sequence: TGTGCCAGCAGCAGTCCGGGTCTACCCACAGATACGCAGTATTTT. Its translation: CASSSPGLPTDTQYF. The chain has TRBV9 and TRBJ2-3; no definite D call. Between the trimmed V and J ends, which lost 4 bases and 2 bases, there was a span of 14 bases. CDR1 and CDR2 from the germline V gene are SGDLS and YYNGEE. The CDR3 loop spans 15 amino acids.

V gene TRBV2 combines with J gene TRBJ2-7; D is uncertain. CDR3 length: 11 amino acids. V gave up 2 bases and J gave up 5 bases, with 4 bases separating them. Germline V gene data show CDR1 as SNHLY and CDR2 as FYNNEI. The CDR3 region is CASSERDEQYF. DNA for the CDR3: TGTGCCAGCAGTGAAAGGGACGAGCAGTACTTC. The full variable domain, its missing parts supplied by reference TRBV2 and TRBJ2-7, is EPEVTQTPSHQVTQMGQEVILRCVPISNHLYFYWYRQILGQKVEFLVSFYNNEISEKSEIFDDQFSVERPDGSNFTLKIRSTKLEDSAMYFCASSERDEQYFGPGTRLTVT.

In its sample, this clonotype was seen once. This chain uses TRBV6-1 with TRBJ2-7; 12 bases are shared with TRBD2. Germline V gene sequence: CDR1 MNHNS, CDR2 SASEGT. The CDR3 covers 17 residues. V shed 6 bases, J shed 6 bases, and the junction held 15 bases outside the gene matches. The CDR3 reads CASRPLPLAGGLSEQYF. The CDR3 DNA sequence: TGTGCCAGCAGACCTCTGCCTCTAGCGGGGGGGCTTTCCGAGCAGTACTTC.

This clonotype has more than one count but fewer than ten. The V and J genes are TRBV20-1 and TRBJ1-1; D remains unclear. Germline values: CDR1 DFQATT, CDR2 SNEGSKA (reference sequence). CDR3 length equals 13 residues. Trimming took 3 bases from V and 5 from J, leaving 13 bases between them. The CDR3 loop is CSASKTLGTEAFF. The CDR3, as DNA: TGCAGTGCTAGCAAAACCTTGGGGACTGAAGCTTTCTTT.

In its sample, this clonotype was seen a few times. The chain employs TRBV4-1 and TRBJ2-7; the D gene is possibly TRBD1 (5 bases). Trimming stripped 1 base from V and 2 bases from J, with 15 bases between. This CDR3 contains 16 residues. Germline CDR1 MGHRA, CDR2 YSYEKL. The CDR3 region is CASSQVLDNPTYEQYF. In DNA form, the CDR3 reads TGCGCCAGCAGCCAAGTCCTGGACAATCCCACCTACGAGCAGTACTTC.

V is TRBV4-2 and J is TRBJ1-5; possibly TRBD1 for D (5 bases). CDR3 length equals 14 residues. Trimming stripped 1 base from V and 7 bases from J, with 11 bases between. Germline CDR1 reads LGHNA; CDR2 reads YNFKEQ. The CDR3 DNA reads TGTGCCAGCAGCCAAGTATCAGCAGGGCAGCCCCAGCATTTT. Protein product: CASSQVSAGQPQHF.

The gene calls are TRBV3-1 and TRBJ2-3, with 7 nucleotides matching TRBD1. The CDR3 sequence is 14 residues long. Germline assignment: CDR1 LGHDT and CDR2 YNNKEL (reference sequence). The V segment lost 5 bases and the J segment 6 bases; nucleotides outside the gene matches: 8. DNA for the CDR3: TGTGCCAGCAGCTACTACAGGGGCCGGGATACGCAGTATTTT. Encoded protein: CASSYYRGRDTQYF.

This clonotype was counted a few times. The chain combines TRBV5-1 with TRBJ1-1; 7 positions agree with TRBD1. Germline values: CDR1 SGHRS, CDR2 YFSETQ. J gave up 10 bases and V 4 bases, and 16 bases lay outside the gene matches. This CDR3 has 15 amino acids. Here the CDR3 DNA reads TGCGCCAGCAGCCCTCCGGCCATAGACAGGGCTATAGCTTTCTTT. Its protein is CASSPPAIDRAIAFF.

The chain carries TRBV24-1 and TRBJ2-1; 7 bases align to TRBD1. Trimming at V came to 5 bases and at J to 10 bases, leaving 4 bases not matched to a gene. CDR3 length equals 12 residues. CDR1 KGHDR and CDR2 SFDVKD come from the germline V gene. The CDR3 sequence is CATSANRGEQFF. In DNA, the CDR3 is TGTGCCACCAGTGCTAACAGGGGAGAGCAGTTCTTC.

This clonotype was counted at least ten times. The chain couples TRBV15 to TRBJ2-2; D not resolved. Per the germline V gene, CDR1 is LNHNV and CDR2 is YYDKDF (reference sequence). V was cut by 0 bases and J by 2 bases, with 7 bases left in between. The CDR3 extends over 15 amino acids. The CDR3 is CATSRDGFNTGELFF. The CDR3 DNA is TGTGCCACCAGCAGAGACGGGTTTAACACCGGGGAGCTGTTTTTT.

This chain links TRBV5-1 with TRBJ2-2; perhaps TRBD2 as D (7 bases). Germline V gene data show CDR1 as SGHRS and CDR2 as YFSETQ. There are 15 residues in the CDR3. V was shortened by 4 bases and J by 3 bases, with 13 bases between the two germline ends. CDR3 amino acids: CASSGRGGDTGELFF. Here the CDR3 DNA reads TGCGCCAGCAGCGGCAGAGGGGGGGACACCGGGGAGCTGTTTTTT.

The chain is built from TRBV21-1 and TRBJ2-5; the table's D gene call, TRBD1, was not cross checked with the DNA. TRBV21-1 constitutes a pseudogene. The CDR3 loop spans 18 amino acids. The CDR3 nucleotides are TGTGCCAGCAGCAACAAAATGGGAAACAGGGAAGTAGGGGAGACCCAGTACTTC. Translation gives CASSNKMGNREVGETQYF.

The chain links TRBV28 to TRBJ2-3; 7 nucleotides match TRBD2. Losses at the gene ends were 5 bases for V and 5 bases for J; bases not matched to a gene: 16. Per the germline V gene, CDR1 is MDHEN and CDR2 is SYDVKM. The length of the CDR3 is 17 residues. The CDR3 protein is CASSPYRGWGGGDTQYF. CDR3 nucleotide sequence: TGTGCCAGCAGTCCCTATAGGGGATGGGGCGGGGGAGATACGCAGTATTTT.

The chain is built from TRBV5-1 and TRBJ2-2; no clear D. This CDR3 comprises 14 residues. V was shortened by 0 bases and J by 6 bases, with 9 bases between the two germline ends. Germline V lookup: CDR1 SGHRS, CDR2 YFSETQ. This chain's CDR3 is CASSLAPLSGELFF. The CDR3, as DNA: TGCGCCAGCAGCTTGGCCCCGTTGTCCGGGGAGCTGTTTTTT.

The sample holds a few counts of this clonotype. This sequence joins TRBV4-3 and TRBJ2-2; 8 positions match TRBD1. CDR1 is LGHNA, CDR2 YSLEER, per germline. V lost 1 base, J lost 0 bases, and 4 bases stayed unmatched. The CDR3 runs 17 residues. CDR3 protein: CASSQAQGASNTGELFF. CDR3 in DNA: TGCGCCAGCAGCCAAGCCCAGGGGGCATCGAACACCGGGGAGCTGTTTTTT.

The chain couples TRBV7-9 to TRBJ2-5, with TRBD2 identical over 8 bases. The CDR3 has 14 residues. The ends lost 5 bases at V and 5 bases at J; junction bases unmatched: 7. Germline values: CDR1 SEHNR, CDR2 FQNEAQ (reference sequence). The CDR3 sequence is CASSKSGGGETQYF. In nucleotides, the CDR3 is TGTGCCAGCAGCAAGAGCGGGGGAGGGGAGACCCAGTACTTC.

This clonotype has more than one count but fewer than ten. The V and J genes are TRBV11-2 and TRBJ2-5, with TRBD2 identical over 11 bases. The germline V gene has CDR1 SGHAT and CDR2 FQNNGV. This CDR3 spans 17 amino acids. Trimming removed 1 base from V and 0 bases from J; junction bases left unmatched: 4. DNA of the CDR3: TGTGCCAGCAGCTTAGGGAGGGGACTAGCGGACCAAGAGACCCAGTACTTC. Encoded protein: CASSLGRGLADQETQYF.

This clonotype was seen a handful of times. The chain links TRBV4-3 to TRBJ1-1, with a tentative D call TRBD1 (5 bases). The germline V gene has CDR1 LGHNA and CDR2 YSLEER. The CDR3 sequence is 17 residues long. The V and J ends lost 0 bases and 5 bases respectively, with 19 bases between them. The CDR3 region is CASSQDPRRSRGTEAFF. CDR3 sequence (DNA): TGCGCCAGCAGCCAAGATCCGCGTCGCTCGAGGGGTACTGAAGCTTTCTTT.

The chain recombines TRBV10-3 with TRBJ2-1, with D possibly matching TRBD1 (5 bases). From germline, CDR1 is ENHRY and CDR2 SYGVKD. CDR3 size: 14 residues. The ends were cut back, 2 bases at V and 5 bases at J, with 10 bases in the middle. As DNA, the CDR3 is TGTGCCATCAGTGAGGTGGGGCACAACAATGAGCAGTTCTTC. Amino acid sequence: CAISEVGHNNEQFF.

This clonotype was detected only a few times. V usage is TRBV20-1 and J usage is TRBJ2-1, with D hard to call. Between the trimmed V and J ends, which lost 4 bases and 2 bases, there was a span of 18 bases. Germline V gene lookup returns CDR1 DFQATT and CDR2 SNEGSKA (reference sequence). This CDR3 comprises 16 residues. DNA of the CDR3: TGCAGTGCTACAAACTCCTGGCTAGTCGCCTACAATGAGCAGTTCTTC. Residues: CSATNSWLVAYNEQFF.

The CDR3 is CSARGLWPGDEQFF. The CDR3 DNA follows: TGCAGTGCTAGGGGTTTGTGGCCGGGGGATGAGCAGTTCTTC. The chain joins TRBV20-1 to TRBJ2-1; possible D gene TRBD2, 6 bases. This CDR3 region has 14 residues. Trimming removed 3 bases at V and 8 bases at J, with 17 bases between. Per germline, CDR1 DFQATT and CDR2 SNEGSKA (reference sequence).